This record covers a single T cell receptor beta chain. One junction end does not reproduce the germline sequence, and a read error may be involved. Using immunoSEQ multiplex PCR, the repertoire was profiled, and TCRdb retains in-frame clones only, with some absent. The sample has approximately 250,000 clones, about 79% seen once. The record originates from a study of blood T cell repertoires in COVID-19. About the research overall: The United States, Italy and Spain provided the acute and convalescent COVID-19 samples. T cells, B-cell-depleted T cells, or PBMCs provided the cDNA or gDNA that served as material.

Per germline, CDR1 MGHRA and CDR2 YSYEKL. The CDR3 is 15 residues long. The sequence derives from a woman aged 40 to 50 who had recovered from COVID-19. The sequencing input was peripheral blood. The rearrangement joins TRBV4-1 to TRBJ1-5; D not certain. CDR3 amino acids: CASSQDLNSNHPQHF. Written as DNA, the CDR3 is TGCGCCAGCAGCCAAGATCTAAATAGCAATCATCCCCAGCATTTT.